This TCR beta chain is from a study of T cell responses to AZD1222 COVID-19 vaccine. Study observations and caveats: An increase in Spike-specific TCR breadth and depth was observed after two AZD1222 doses. Among the donors, most were white British and more were female, and clonal diversity was possibly underestimated.

Note on this clone: The antigen is unknown.

Using immunoSEQ multiplex PCR, the repertoire was profiled, and TCRdb retains in-frame clones only, with some absent. The data contain about 150,000 clones, 80% to 85% of them singletons. The TCR comes from an adult in good health. This material consisted of peripheral blood, taken on day 0 of MenACWY control vaccination.

In nucleotides, the CDR3 is TGTGCCACCAGGAGGGGTTCTGGAAACACCATATATTTT. This gives the protein CATRRGSGNTIYF. The rearrangement links TRBV2 to TRBJ1-3, with D perhaps TRBD1 (5 bases). Germline V gene data show CDR1 as SNHLY and CDR2 as FYNNEI. This CDR3 is 13 amino acids long. V dropped 10 bases and J dropped 1 base, with 11 bases sitting between them.